This TCR beta chain was profiled in a study of cytomegalovirus exposure and HLA in healthy donors. Whole-study results and caveats: While the bulk of TCR sequences proved rare, some public TCRs turned up in many donors. Most TCR beta V segments were productive about 87% or about 30% of the time in an earlier analysis. A few V segments could not be told apart, such as TRBV6-2 and TRBV6-3, and were left out. Follow-up analysis found HLA locus-dependent TCR association rates, highest for DRB1 and lowest for HLA-C.

The CDR3 contains 16 residues. From germline, CDR1 is SGHTS and CDR2 YDEGEE. Trimming took 9 bases from V and 2 from J, leaving 23 bases between them. Note on this clone: Its antigen is unidentified.

The PCR had 60 Vbeta and 13 Jbeta primers. Measured with immunoSEQ multiplex PCR; TCRdb has only the in-frame clones, and not every one. Its clone listing holds about 48,000 clones. Sequencing input: PBMCs. The rearrangement links TRBV5-8 to TRBJ1-1, with no clear D. The TCR sequence derives from a male donor in good health and CMV-seropositive. The DNA of the CDR3 is TGTGCCACCGCCGGGAGGGAAGCCAAGTCAAACACTGAAGCTTTCTTT. This translates into CATAGREAKSNTEAFF.